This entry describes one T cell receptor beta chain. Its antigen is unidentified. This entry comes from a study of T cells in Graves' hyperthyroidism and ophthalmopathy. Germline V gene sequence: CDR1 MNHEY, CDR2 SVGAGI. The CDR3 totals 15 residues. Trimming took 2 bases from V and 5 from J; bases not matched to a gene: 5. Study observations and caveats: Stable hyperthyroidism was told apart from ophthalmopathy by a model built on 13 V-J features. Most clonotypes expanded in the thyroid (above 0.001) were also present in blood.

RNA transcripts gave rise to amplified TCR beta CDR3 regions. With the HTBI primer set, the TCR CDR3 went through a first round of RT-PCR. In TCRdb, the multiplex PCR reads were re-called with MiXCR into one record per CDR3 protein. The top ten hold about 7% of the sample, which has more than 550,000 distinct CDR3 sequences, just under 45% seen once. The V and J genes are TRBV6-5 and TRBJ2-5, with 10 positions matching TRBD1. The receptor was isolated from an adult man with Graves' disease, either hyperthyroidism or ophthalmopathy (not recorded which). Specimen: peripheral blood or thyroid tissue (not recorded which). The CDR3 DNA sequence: TGTGCCAGCAGTTACACCGGGACAGGGGACGAGACCCAGTACTTC. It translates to CASSYTGTGDETQYF.